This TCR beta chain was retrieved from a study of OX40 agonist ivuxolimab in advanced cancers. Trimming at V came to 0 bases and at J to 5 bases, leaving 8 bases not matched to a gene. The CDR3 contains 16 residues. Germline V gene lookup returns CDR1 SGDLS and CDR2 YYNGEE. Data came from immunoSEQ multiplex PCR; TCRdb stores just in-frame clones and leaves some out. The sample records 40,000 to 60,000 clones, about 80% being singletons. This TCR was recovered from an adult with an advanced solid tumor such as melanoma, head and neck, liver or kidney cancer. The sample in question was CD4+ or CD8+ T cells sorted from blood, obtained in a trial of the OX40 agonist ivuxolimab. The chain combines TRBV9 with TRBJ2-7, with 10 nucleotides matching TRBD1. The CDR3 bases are TGTGCCAGCAGCGTAGGAGGGACAGGGGTCGTCCACGAGCAGTACTTC. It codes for CASSVGGTGVVHEQYF.